The TCR beta chain under discussion was sequenced for a study of T-cell reconstitution after alpha-beta-depleted transplantation in children. The CDR3 extends over 14 amino acids. V dropped 5 bases and J dropped 5 bases, with 13 bases sitting between them. CDR1 and CDR2 (germline): MNHNS, SASEGT. Construction of the TCRbeta library involved unique molecular identifiers. TCRdb itself ran the PCR reads through MiXCR, one entry per CDR3 protein. The sample holds around 250,000 distinct CDR3 sequences, 9.9% seen once. A few counts support this clonotype. The sequences come from PBMCs from the stem cell graft donor, collected from the stem cell graft. The clonotype comes from a human donor who donated a stem cell graft to a child with SCID. J is TRBJ2-1 and V is TRBV6-1; D remains unclear. The CDR3 sequence: CASSTPPLNNEQFF. The CDR3 nucleotides are TGTGCCAGCAGTACGCCCCCACTTAACAATGAGCAGTTCTTC.